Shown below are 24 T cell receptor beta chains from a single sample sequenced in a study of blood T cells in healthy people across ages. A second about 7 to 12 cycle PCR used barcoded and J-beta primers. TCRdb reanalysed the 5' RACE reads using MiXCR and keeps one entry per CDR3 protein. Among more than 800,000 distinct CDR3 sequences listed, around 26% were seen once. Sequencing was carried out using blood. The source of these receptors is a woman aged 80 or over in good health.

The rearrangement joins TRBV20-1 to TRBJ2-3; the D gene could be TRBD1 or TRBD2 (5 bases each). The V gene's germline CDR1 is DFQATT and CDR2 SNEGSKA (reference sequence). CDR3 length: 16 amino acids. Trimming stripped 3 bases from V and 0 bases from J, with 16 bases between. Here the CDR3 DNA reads TGCAGTGCTAGTGACTACAGGCGGCATAGCACAGATACGCAGTATTTT. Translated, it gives CSASDYRRHSTDTQYF.

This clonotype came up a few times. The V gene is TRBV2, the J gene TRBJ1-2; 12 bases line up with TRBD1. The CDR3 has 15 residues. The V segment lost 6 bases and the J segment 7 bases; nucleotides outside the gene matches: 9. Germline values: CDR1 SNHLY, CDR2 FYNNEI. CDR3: CASSQGQGASFGYTF. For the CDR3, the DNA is TGTGCCAGCAGCCAGGGACAGGGGGCTTCGTTTGGCTACACCTTC.

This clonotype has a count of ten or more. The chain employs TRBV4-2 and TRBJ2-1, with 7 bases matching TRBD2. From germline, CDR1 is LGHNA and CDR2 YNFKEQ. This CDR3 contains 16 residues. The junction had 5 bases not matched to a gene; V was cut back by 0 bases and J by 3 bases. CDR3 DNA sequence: TGTGCCAGCAGCCAAGATTACGGGACTAACTACAATGAGCAGTTCTTC. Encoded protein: CASSQDYGTNYNEQFF.

Here the CDR3 DNA reads TGTGCCAGCAATGGCGGACATCTAGTCCACGGCTACACCTTC. Protein sequence: CASNGGHLVHGYTF. The rearrangement links TRBV6-1 to TRBJ1-2; a weak D match, TRBD1 (5 bases). Germline CDR1 is MNHNS and CDR2 is SASEGT. V was trimmed by 7 bases and J by 8 bases, leaving 20 bases between them. The length of the CDR3 is 14 residues.

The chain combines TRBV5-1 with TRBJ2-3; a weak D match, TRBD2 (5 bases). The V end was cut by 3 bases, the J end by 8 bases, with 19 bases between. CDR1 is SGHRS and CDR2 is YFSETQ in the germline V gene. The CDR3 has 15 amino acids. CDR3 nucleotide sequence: TGCGCCAGCAGCTCGATCAGCGGTCTGCCGGGTACGCAGTATTTT. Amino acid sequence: CASSSISGLPGTQYF.

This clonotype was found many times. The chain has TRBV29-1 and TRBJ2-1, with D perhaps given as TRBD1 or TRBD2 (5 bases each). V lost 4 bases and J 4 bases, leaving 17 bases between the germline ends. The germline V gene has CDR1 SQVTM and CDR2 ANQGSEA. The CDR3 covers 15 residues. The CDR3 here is CSVVVGTPGYNEQFF. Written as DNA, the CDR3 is TGCAGCGTTGTGGTGGGGACCCCCGGGTACAATGAGCAGTTCTTC.

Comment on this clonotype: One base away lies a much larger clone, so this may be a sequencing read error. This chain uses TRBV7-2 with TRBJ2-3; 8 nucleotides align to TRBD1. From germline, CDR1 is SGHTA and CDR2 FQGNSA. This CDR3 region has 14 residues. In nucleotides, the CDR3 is TGTGCCGGCAGCCGGGACAGGCGACGAAATACGCAGTATTTT. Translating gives CAGSRDRRRNTQYF. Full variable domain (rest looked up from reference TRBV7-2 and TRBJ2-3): GAGVSQSPSNKVTEKGKDVELRCDPISGHTALYWYRQSLGQGLEFLIYFQGNSAPDKSGLPSDRFSAERTGGSVSTLTIQRTQQEDSAVYLCAGSRDRRRNTQYFGPGTRLTVL.

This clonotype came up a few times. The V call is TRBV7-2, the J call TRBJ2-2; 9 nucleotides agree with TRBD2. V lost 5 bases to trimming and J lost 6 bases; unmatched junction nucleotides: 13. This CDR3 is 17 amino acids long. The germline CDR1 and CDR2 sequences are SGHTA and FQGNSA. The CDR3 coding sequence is TGTGCCAGCAGCACCGTGACGAGGCGGGGGGGCGCCGGGGAGCTGTTTTTT. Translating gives CASSTVTRRGGAGELFF.

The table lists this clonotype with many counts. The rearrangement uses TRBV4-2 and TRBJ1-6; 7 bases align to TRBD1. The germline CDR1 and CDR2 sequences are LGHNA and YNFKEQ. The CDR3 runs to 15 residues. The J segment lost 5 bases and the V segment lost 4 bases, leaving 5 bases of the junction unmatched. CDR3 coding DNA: TGTGCCAGCAGCCTTCGACAGGGTAATAATTCACCCCTCCACTTT. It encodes CASSLRQGNNSPLHF.

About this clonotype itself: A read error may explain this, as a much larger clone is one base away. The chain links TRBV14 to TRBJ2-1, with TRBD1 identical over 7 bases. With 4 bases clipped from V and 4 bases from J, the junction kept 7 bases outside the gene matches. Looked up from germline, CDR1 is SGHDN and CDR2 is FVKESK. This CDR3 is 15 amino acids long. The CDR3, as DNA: TGTGCCAGCAGCCCCTGGGACAGTGTTTACAATGAGCAGTTCTTC. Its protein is CASSPWDSVYNEQFF. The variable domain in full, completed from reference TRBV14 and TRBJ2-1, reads EAGVTQFPSHSVIEKGQTVTLRCDPISGHDNLYWYRRVMGKEIKFLLHFVKESKQDESGMPNNRFLAERTGGTYSTLKVQPAELEDSGVYFCASSPWDSVYNEQFFGPGTRLTVL.

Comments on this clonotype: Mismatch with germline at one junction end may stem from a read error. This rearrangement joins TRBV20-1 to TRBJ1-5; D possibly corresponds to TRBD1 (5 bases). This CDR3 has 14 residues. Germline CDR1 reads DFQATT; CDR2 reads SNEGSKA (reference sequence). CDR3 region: CGARDHRSNQPQHF. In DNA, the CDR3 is TGCGGTGCTAGAGACCACAGGAGCAATCAGCCCCAGCATTTT.

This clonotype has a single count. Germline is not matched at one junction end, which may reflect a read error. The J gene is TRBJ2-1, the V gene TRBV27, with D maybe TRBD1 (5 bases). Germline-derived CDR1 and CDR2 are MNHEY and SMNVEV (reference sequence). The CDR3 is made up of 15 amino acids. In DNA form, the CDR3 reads TGTGCCAGCAAGGGGTTGCGGCCCTCCTACAATGAGCGGTTCTTC. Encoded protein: CASKGLRPSYNERFF.

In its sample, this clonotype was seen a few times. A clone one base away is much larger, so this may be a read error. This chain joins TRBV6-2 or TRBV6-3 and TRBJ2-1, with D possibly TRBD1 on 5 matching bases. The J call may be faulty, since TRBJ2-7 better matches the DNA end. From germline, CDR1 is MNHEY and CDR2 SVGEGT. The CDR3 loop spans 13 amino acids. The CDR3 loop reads CAIKGAPYNEQYF. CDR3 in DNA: TGTGCCATAAAAGGGGCTCCCTACAATGAGCAGTACTTC.

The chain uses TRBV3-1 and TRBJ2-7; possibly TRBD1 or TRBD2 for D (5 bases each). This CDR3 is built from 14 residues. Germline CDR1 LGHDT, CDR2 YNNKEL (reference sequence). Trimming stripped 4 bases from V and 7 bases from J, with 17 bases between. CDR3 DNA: TGTGCCAGCAGCCTTAGGACAAGGAGGCATGAGCAGTACTTC. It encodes CASSLRTRRHEQYF.

CDR3 amino acids: CSAPAGGHNSNQPQHF. The CDR3, as DNA: TGCAGTGCCCCGGCAGGGGGACATAATAGCAATCAGCCCCAGCATTTT. The chain has TRBV20-1 and TRBJ1-5, with 7 bases aligning to TRBD1. Trimming removed 6 bases from V and 0 bases from J; junction bases left unmatched: 11. Germline loops: CDR1 DFQATT, CDR2 SNEGSKA (reference sequence). This CDR3 spans 16 amino acids.

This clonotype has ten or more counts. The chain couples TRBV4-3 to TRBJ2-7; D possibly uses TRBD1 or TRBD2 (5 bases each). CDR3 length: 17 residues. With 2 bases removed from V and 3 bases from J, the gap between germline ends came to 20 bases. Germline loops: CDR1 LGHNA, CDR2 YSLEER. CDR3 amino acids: CASSQISLAGGHYEQYF. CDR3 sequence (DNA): TGCGCCAGCAGCCAAATTTCATTGGCGGGCGGACACTACGAGCAGTACTTC.

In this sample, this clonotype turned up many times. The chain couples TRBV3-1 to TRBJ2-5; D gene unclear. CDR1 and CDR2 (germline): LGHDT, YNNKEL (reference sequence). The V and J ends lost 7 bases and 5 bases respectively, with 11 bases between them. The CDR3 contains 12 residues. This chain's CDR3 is CASTLTKETQYF. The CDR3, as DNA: TGTGCCAGCACCCTAACGAAGGAGACCCAGTACTTC.

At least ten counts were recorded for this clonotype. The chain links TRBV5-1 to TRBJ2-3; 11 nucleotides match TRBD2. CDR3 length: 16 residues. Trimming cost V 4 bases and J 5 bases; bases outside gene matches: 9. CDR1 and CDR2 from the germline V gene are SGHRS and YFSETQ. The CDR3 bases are TGCGCCAGCAGCCTCGAGACTAGCGGGGCCATAGATACGCAGTATTTT. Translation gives CASSLETSGAIDTQYF.

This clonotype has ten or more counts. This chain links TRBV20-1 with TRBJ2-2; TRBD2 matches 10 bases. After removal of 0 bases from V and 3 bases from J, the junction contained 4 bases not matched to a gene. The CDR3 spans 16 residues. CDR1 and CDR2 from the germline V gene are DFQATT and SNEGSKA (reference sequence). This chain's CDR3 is CSARDQTSGDTGELFF. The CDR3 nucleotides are TGCAGTGCTAGAGATCAAACTAGCGGGGACACCGGGGAGCTGTTTTTT.

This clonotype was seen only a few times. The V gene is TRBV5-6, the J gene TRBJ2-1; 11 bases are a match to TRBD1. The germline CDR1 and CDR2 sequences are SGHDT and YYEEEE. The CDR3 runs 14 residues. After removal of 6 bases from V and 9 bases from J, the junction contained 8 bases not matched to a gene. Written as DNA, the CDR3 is TGTGCCAGCAAGCGAGGACAGGGGGCTGGTGAGCAGTTCTTC. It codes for CASKRGQGAGEQFF.

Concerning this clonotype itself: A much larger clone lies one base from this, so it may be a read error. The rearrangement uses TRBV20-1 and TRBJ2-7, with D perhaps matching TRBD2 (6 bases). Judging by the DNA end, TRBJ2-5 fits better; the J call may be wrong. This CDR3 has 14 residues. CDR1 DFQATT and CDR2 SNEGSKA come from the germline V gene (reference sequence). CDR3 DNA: TGCAGTGCTAGATATAACGGGGGACGAGAGACCCAGTACTTC. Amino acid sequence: CSARYNGGRETQYF.

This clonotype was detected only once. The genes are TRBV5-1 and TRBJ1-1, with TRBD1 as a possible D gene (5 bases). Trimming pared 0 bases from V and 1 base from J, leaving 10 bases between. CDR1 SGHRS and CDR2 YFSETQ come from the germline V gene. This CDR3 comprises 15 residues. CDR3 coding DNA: TGCGCCAGCAGCTTGGAACCGGGGACGAACACTGAAGCTTTCTTT. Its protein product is CASSLEPGTNTEAFF.

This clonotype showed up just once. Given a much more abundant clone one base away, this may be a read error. This chain's CDR3 is CASRGSRTGNDGEQFF. DNA for the CDR3: TGTGCCAGCCGGGGCTCTAGGACAGGGAACGATGGCGAGCAGTTCTTC. This chain connects TRBV6-5 to TRBJ2-1, with 8 bases identical to TRBD1. The CDR3 runs 16 residues. Per germline, CDR1 MNHEY and CDR2 SVGAGI. The V segment lost 8 bases and the J segment 10 bases; nucleotides outside the gene matches: 19.

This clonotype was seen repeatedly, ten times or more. The CDR3 DNA follows: TGCGCCAGCAGCCAAGAAAGGAGGCGGGGGGCCTACAATGAGCAGTTCTTC. Its protein is CASSQERRRGAYNEQFF. The genes are TRBV4-3 and TRBJ2-1; 8 bases align to TRBD2. V shed 0 bases and J 2 bases; nucleotides not matched to a gene: 6. Germline V gene lookup returns CDR1 LGHNA and CDR2 YSLEER. The CDR3 covers 17 residues.